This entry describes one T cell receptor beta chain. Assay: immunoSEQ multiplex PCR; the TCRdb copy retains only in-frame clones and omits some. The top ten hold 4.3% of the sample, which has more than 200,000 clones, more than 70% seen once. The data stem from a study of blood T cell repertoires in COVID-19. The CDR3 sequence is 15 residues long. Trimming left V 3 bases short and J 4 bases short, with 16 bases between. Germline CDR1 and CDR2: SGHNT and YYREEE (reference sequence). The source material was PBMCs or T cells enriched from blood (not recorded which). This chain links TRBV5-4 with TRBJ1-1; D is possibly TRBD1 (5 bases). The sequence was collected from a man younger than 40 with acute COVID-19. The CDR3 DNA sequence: TGTGCCAGCAGCTCCCCTCCTCAGGGCTCCACTGAAGCTTTCTTT. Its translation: CASSSPPQGSTEAFF.